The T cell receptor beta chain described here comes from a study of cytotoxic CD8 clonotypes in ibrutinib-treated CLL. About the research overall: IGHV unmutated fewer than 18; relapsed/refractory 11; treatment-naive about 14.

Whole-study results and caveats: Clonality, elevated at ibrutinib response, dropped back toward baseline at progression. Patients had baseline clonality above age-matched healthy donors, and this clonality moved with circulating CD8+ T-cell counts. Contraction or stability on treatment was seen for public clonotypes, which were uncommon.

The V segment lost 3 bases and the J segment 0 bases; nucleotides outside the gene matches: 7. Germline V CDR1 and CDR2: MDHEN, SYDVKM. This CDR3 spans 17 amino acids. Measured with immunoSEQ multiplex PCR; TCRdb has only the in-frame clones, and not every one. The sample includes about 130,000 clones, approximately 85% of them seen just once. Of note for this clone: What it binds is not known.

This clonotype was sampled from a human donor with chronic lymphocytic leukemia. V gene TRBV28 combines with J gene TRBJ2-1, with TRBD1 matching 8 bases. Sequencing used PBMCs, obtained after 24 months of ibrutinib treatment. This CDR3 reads CASSLWTGISSYNEQFF. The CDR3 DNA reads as TGTGCCAGCAGTTTGTGGACAGGGATAAGCTCCTACAATGAGCAGTTCTTC.